Listed below are T cell receptor beta chains from one sample, sequenced in a study of control samples from healthy donors and cancer patients. Sequencing used immunoSEQ multiplex PCR; TCRdb keeps in-frame clones, though not all of them. The data contain some 170,000 clones, just over 95% of them seen just once; the ten biggest clones take up approximately 1%. Sequencing input: blood. These receptors were taken from a woman under 40 in good health. CDR3s include the opening cysteine and the closing phenylalanine or tryptophan. D genes are given only for firm matches. Clone size is stated in some rows and not others, as once, few, many or a class when expanded.

D	V	size	J	DNA	CDR3
-	TRBV20-1	-	TRBJ1-1	TGCAGTGCACTACGCCATGGACCTTTCTTT	CSALRHGPFF
TRBD1	TRBV11-3	-	TRBJ2-3	TGTGCCAGCAGCTTAGCTTTGACAGGGGGGGGAGATACGCAGTATTTT	CASSLALTGGGDTQYF
TRBD2	TRBV10-2	-	TRBJ2-3	TGCGCCAGCAGTATCGAGCGGGAGCCCCCCGGAGATACGCAGTATTTT	CASSIEREPPGDTQYF
-	TRBV19	-	TRBJ1-5	TGTGCCAGTAGTATCCGTGACCCCTCGAGTCAGCCCCAGCATTTT	CASSIRDPSSQPQHF
TRBD2	TRBV14	-	TRBJ2-5	TGTGCCAGCAGCGCTGGGACTAGCGGAGGGGAGACCCAGTACTTC	CASSAGTSGGETQYF
-	TRBV18	-	TRBJ1-4	TGTGCCAGCTCACCTCGGGGGCAAACTAATGAAAAACTGTTTTTT	CASSPRGQTNEKLFF
TRBD1	TRBV19	-	TRBJ1-1	TGTGCCAGCCAGCCCCGGACAGGGAGCATGAACACTGAAGCTTTCTTT	CASQPRTGSMNTEAFF
-	TRBV9	-	TRBJ1-6	TGTGCCAGCGGAAATAATTCACCCCTCCACTTT	CASGNNSPLHF
TRBD1	TRBV28	-	TRBJ1-1	TGTGCCAGCAGTAGCTACAGGGGTTGGACTGAAGCTTTCTTT	CASSSYRGWTEAFF
-	TRBV7-9	-	TRBJ1-1	TGTGCCAGCAGCTTAGTGGCTGGGACTGAAGCTTTCTTT	CASSLVAGTEAFF
-	TRBV2	-	TRBJ2-3	TGTGCCAGCAGGGAATCAGGGGTATACACAGATACGCAGTATTTT	CASRESGVYTDTQYF
-	TRBV7-2	-	TRBJ2-7	TGTGCCAGCAGGCTTGACTGGAGCTCCTACGAGCAGTACTTC	CASRLDWSSYEQYF
TRBD1	TRBV3-1/TRBV3-2	-	TRBJ2-5	TGTGCCAGCAGCTCTCGGACAGGGGCTGTGGAGACCCAGTACTTC	CASSSRTGAVETQYF
-	TRBV6-5	-	TRBJ2-2	TGTGCCAGCCGCAGGATCGGCACCGGGGAGCTGTTTTTT	CASRRIGTGELFF
-	TRBV6-2/TRBV6-3	-	TRBJ1-4	TGTGCCAGCAGTTTTGGACCCAATGAAAAACTGTTTTTT	CASSFGPNEKLFF
-	TRBV6-2/TRBV6-3	-	TRBJ1-1	TGTGCCAGCAGTAACGGGGGTCCAGCTTTCTTT	CASSNGGPAFF
-	TRBV18	-	TRBJ1-2	TGTGCCAGCTCACCACTGGACAAGGAATCCGGCTACACCTTC	CASSPLDKESGYTF
-	TRBV18	once	TRBJ2-1	TGTGCCAGCTCACAAGGACAGTACTACAATGAGCAGTTCTTC	CASSQGQYYNEQFF
TRBD1	TRBV5-1	few	TRBJ2-1	TGCGCCAGCAGCTTGGTCCTTGGACAGGGGATCAATGAGCAGTTCTTC	CASSLVLGQGINEQFF
-	TRBV7-7	once	TRBJ2-1	TGTGCTAGCAGCTTGTGGGAGGATTACGACGGTGAGCAGTTCTTC	CASSLWEDYDGEQFF
-	TRBV29-1	-	TRBJ2-2	TGCAGCGTTGAAGATGGGGGGACCGGGGAGCTGTTTTTT	CSVEDGGTGELFF
TRBD1	TRBV7-9	-	TRBJ2-7	TGTGCCAGCAGCCCAAAGGACAGGGCATGGGGCGAGCAGTACTTC	CASSPKDRAWGEQYF
TRBD1	TRBV6-2/TRBV6-3	once	TRBJ1-2	TGTGCCAGCAGTTATACAGGGGGAGTGAACTATGGCTACACCTTC	CASSYTGGVNYGYTF
-	TRBV6-5	-	TRBJ1-4	TGTGCCAGCAGTTACGGGGGGGCATCTGAAAAACTGTTTTTT	CASSYGGASEKLFF
-	TRBV30	-	TRBJ2-5	TGTGCCTGGAGTGCCCAAGAGACCCAGTACTTC	CAWSAQETQYF
TRBD1	TRBV24-1	-	TRBJ2-5	TGTGCCACCAGTGATCCCACAGGGGCAGAGACCCAGTACTTC	CATSDPTGAETQYF
TRBD1	TRBV28	-	TRBJ1-5	TGTGCCAGCAGTGGAGACAGGGCGACTCAGCCCCAGCATTTT	CASSGDRATQPQHF
-	TRBV21-1	few	TRBJ1-4	TGTGCCAGGGGGGAAGGAATGGACTTCGATGGAACTAATGAAAAACTGTTTTTT	CARGEGMDFDGTNEKLFF
-	TRBV7-2	few	TRBJ2-1	TGTGCCAGCAGCTTAGGGGCCCCCTCAGCACTCAATGAGCAGTTCTTC	CASSLGAPSALNEQFF
TRBD2	TRBV3-1/TRBV3-2	-	TRBJ2-2	TGTGCCAGCAGCCCCGGCGGTAGCGGGAGTGTTGACACCGGGGAGCTGTTTTTT	CASSPGGSGSVDTGELFF
TRBD2	TRBV9	-	TRBJ2-1	TGTGCCAGCAGCGTAGTCCCTAGCGGGACCTACAATGAGCAGTTCTTC	CASSVVPSGTYNEQFF
TRBD2	TRBV24-1	-	TRBJ2-5	TGTGCCACCAGTGTTGCGGGAGTAGAGACCCAGTACTTC	CATSVAGVETQYF
-	TRBV29-1	once	TRBJ2-7	TGCAGCGTTGTCGCGGTTTCCTACGAGCAGTACTTC	CSVVAVSYEQYF
-	TRBV6-4	-	TRBJ2-7	TGTGCCAGCACAAAAGGGGCCTCCTACGAGCAGTACTTC	CASTKGASYEQYF
TRBD2	TRBV28	-	TRBJ2-1	TGTGCCAGCAGTCCGCGAACGGGGGCGGGAGGGATATCCTACAATGAGCAGTTCTTC	CASSPRTGAGGISYNEQFF
-	TRBV4-1	-	TRBJ1-1	TGCGCCAGCAGCCAAATGGTTTACACTGAAGCTTTCTTT	CASSQMVYTEAFF
-	TRBV2	-	TRBJ1-2	TGTGCCAGGGGGGAGGCGAGGCGGTATGGCTACACCTTC	CARGEARRYGYTF